This T cell receptor beta chain was recovered during a study of response to subunit inactivated influenza vaccine (dated by TCRdb to the late 2010s). Describing the broader study: To follow how T cells responded to a trivalent subunit inactivated influenza vaccine, the researchers relied on deep quantitative profiling of the T cell receptor repertoire.

Taken from cysteine to phenylalanine, the CDR3 has 12 residues. The DNA shown is the 36-base CDR3, in frame from base 1. V and J are trimmed by 5 bases and 4 bases, and the gene matches miss 3 bases of the junction. CDR1 and CDR2 are read off the germline V gene (reference sequence) as DFQATT and SNEGSKA. Libraries were constructed by RT-PCR. Instrument used: Illumina HiSeq 2500. TCRdb applied fastp at Q25 and MiXCR to the public reads, then kept only in-frame beta chains. Every distinct CDR3 protein forms one entry, paired with its most common genes and DNA. The sample table holds about 780,000 distinct CDR3 sequences, of which under 20% were seen once. In total, the top ten clones hold approximately 11% of the sample. This clonotype was seen repeatedly, ten times or more. Which antigen it targets is not known. Base qualities are not at hand, and no much larger clone is one base apart. What the study reported, not specific to this receptor: According to the authors, only a limited number of new T cells may be recruited by each seasonal influenza vaccination.

This chain is built from TRBV20-1 and TRBJ1-1; TRBD1 aligns with 8 central bases. The TCR comes from a man in his fifties who received an inactivated influenza vaccine. Donor details come from another sample of the same person, matched by shared clones. Here the sequenced sample was PBMCs from blood, taken 5 days after vaccination. The CDR3 corresponds to CSARQGITEAFF. The nucleotide sequence is given as TGCAGTGCTCGACAGGGGATCACTGAAGCTTTCTTT.